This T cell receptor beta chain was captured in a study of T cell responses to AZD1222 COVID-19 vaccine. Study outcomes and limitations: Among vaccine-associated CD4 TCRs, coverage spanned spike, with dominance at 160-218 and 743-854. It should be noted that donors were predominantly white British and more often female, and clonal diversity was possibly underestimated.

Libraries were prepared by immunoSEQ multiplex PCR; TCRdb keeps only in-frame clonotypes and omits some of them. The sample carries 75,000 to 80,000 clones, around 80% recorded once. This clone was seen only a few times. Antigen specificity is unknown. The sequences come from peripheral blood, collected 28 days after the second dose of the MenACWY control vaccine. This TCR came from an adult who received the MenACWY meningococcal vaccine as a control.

CDR3: CASSWGEITEAFF. The DNA for the CDR3 is TGTGCCAGCAGTTGGGGGGAAATCACTGAAGCTTTCTTT. The chain recombines TRBV12-3 or TRBV12-4 with TRBJ1-1, with D possibly TRBD1 on 5 matching bases. With 4 bases removed from V and 4 bases from J, the gap between germline ends came to 10 bases. The CDR3 loop spans 13 amino acids.